This T cell receptor (beta chain) comes out of a study of identical twins. Findings and limits, study-wide: Cross-sectional statistics underpinned the conclusions; the same donors were not followed. Invariant cells of the MAIT and iNKT types might have partly distorted the zero-insertion analyses.

About this clonotype itself: Its antigen remains unidentified.

MiXCR was run by TCRdb on the 5' RACE reads, yielding one entry per CDR3 protein. The profile shows 500,000 to 700,000 distinct CDR3 sequences, about 7% of them singletons. The CDR3 runs 15 residues. Germline-derived CDR1 and CDR2 are SGHVS and FNYEAQ. The V end lost 5 bases, the J end lost 5 bases, and 19 bases lay between the germline ends. These data are also associated with another study on yellow fever vaccine responses in identical twins.

This TCR derives from a woman younger than 30 in good health. Specimen: PBMCs. The V call is TRBV7-6, the J call TRBJ2-7, with a tentative D call TRBD1 (8 bases). The chain's CDR3 is CASSPAGDRFHEQYF. DNA of the CDR3: TGTGCCAGCAGCCCCGCGGGGGACAGGTTTCACGAGCAGTACTTC.